This T cell receptor beta chain was sequenced during a study of shared clonotypes between healthy human individuals. TCRdb keeps only in-frame clones here, not all; method: immunoSEQ multiplex PCR. This sample has about 680,000 clones, with about 92% found just once. Naivety among CD8 cells was defined by CD45RO negativity and positive CCR7 selection, thereby excluding terminally differentiated effector memory CD45RA+ cells. In germline, CDR1 is SGDLS, CDR2 YYNGEE. V dropped 0 bases and J dropped 3 bases, with 16 bases sitting between them. CDR3 length equals 17 residues. Sequencing was done on a sample of naive CD8+ T cells sorted from blood. The chain carries TRBV9 and TRBJ2-1, with D tentatively TRBD1 or TRBD2 (6 bases each). The clonotype was recovered from a man younger than 45 in good health. CDR3 sequence (DNA): TGTGCCAGCAGCGTAGGGGAAGGGGGGAGTATCTACAATGAGCAGTTCTTC. Its protein is CASSVGEGGSIYNEQFF. Variable domain in full (rest from reference TRBV9 and TRBJ2-1): DSGVTQTPKHLITATGQRVTLRCSPRSGDLSVYWYQQSLDQGLQFLIQYYNGEERAKGNILERFSAQQFPDLHSELNLSSLELGDSALYFCASSVGEGGSIYNEQFFGPGTRLTVL.